These 20 T cell receptor beta chains came from one sample sequenced in a study of blood T cells in healthy people across ages (dated by TCRdb to between 2014 and 2017). Library preparation was by 5' RACE. The instrument given in TCRdb is Illumina HiSeq 2500. A second PCR of roughly 6 to 11 cycles was performed with a sample-barcoded 5' primer and a J-beta primer mix. The raw public reads went through TCRdb reprocessing: fastp at Q25, MiXCR clone calling, in-frame beta chains kept. Duplicate CDR3 protein sequences are folded into a single record with the most common DNA and genes. The table for this sample lists approximately 900,000 distinct CDR3 sequences; about 28% of them were counted only once. About 10% of the sample lies in the top ten. The data were also submitted as part of a second study, on T cells of mothers and their children.

Sequenced sample: blood. The receptors shown here come from a woman aged 40-49 years in good health.

The sample holds a few counts of this clonotype. Germline is not matched at one junction end, which may reflect a read error. The V and J genes are TRBV14 and TRBJ2-6; D is ambiguous. This CDR3 region has 14 residues. CDR1 is SGHDN and CDR2 is FVKESK in the germline V gene. The CDR3 sequence is CASSRQAGANVLTF. CDR3 coding DNA: TGCGCCAGCAGTCGACAAGCCGGGGCCAACGTCCTGACTTTC.

This clonotype has at least ten counts. This chain joins TRBV3-1 and TRBJ2-7, with 10 bases aligning to TRBD2. V dropped 1 base and J dropped 2; count of bases not matched to a gene: 2. CDR1 is LGHDT, CDR2 YNNKEL, per germline (reference sequence). The length of the CDR3 is 15 residues. CDR3 in amino acids: CASSQGAGGTYEQYF. CDR3 coding DNA: TGTGCCAGCAGCCAAGGAGCGGGGGGGACCTACGAGCAGTACTTC.

As concerns this clonotype: A much bigger clone sits one base away, suggesting this may be a read error. The rearrangement uses TRBV9 and TRBJ2-5; tentatively, D is TRBD2 (5 bases). The V end lost 0 bases, the J end lost 3 bases, and 21 bases lay between the germline ends. Germline CDR1 and CDR2: SGDLS and YYNGEE. The CDR3 length is 18 residues. This CDR3 is CASSVVDLRRTFEETQYF. CDR3 DNA: TGTGCCAGCAGCGTAGTGGACTTAAGGAGGACTTTCGAAGAGACCCAGTACTTC.

In this sample, this clonotype turned up a few times. The chain carries TRBV5-1 and TRBJ1-1; the D gene is possibly TRBD1 (5 bases). Germline V gene lookup returns CDR1 SGHRS and CDR2 YFSETQ. This CDR3 is built from 14 residues. The V end lost 0 bases, the J end lost 7 bases, and 13 bases lay between the germline ends. The CDR3: CASSLVTGAFEAFF. In DNA form, the CDR3 reads TGCGCCAGCAGCTTGGTAACAGGCGCATTTGAAGCTTTCTTT. The full variable domain, completed using reference TRBV5-1 and TRBJ1-1, is KAGVTQTPRYLIKTRGQQVTLSCSPISGHRSVSWYQQTPGQGLQFLFEYFSETQRNKGNFPGRFSGRQFSNSRSEMNVSTLELGDSALYLCASSLVTGAFEAFFGQGTRLTVV.

Comment on this clonotype: One end of the junction varies from germline; a read error may be responsible. The chain is built from TRBV6-2 or TRBV6-3 and TRBJ2-5; tentatively, D is TRBD1 (5 bases). The DNA end lines up better with TRBJ2-7; the J call may be wrong. Germline loops: CDR1 MNHEY, CDR2 SVGEGT. The CDR3 loop spans 13 amino acids. The CDR3 protein is CTSSLRVPYEQYF. As DNA, the CDR3 is TGTACCAGCAGCCTCAGGGTTCCCTACGAGCAGTACTTC.

This clonotype was counted between two and nine times. The V gene is TRBV29-1, the J gene TRBJ2-3; D is undetermined. Germline values: CDR1 SQVTM, CDR2 ANQGSEA. This CDR3 comprises 10 residues. This chain's CDR3 is CSGIGDTQYF. The CDR3 nucleotides are TGCAGTGGAATAGGGGATACGCAGTATTTT.

The J gene is TRBJ1-3, the V gene TRBV20-1; a possible D gene is TRBD1 (5 bases). Germline CDR1 DFQATT, CDR2 SNEGSKA (reference sequence). The CDR3 spans 16 residues. V lost 5 bases, J lost 0 bases, and 17 bases lay in between. CDR3 sequence reads: CSASSRGRSSGNTIYF. The CDR3 coding sequence is TGCAGTGCTTCCTCCCGGGGCAGGAGCTCTGGAAACACCATATATTTT.

This rearrangement joins TRBV20-1 to TRBJ2-5, with TRBD2 matching over 8 bases. V shed 8 bases and J 11 bases; nucleotides not matched to a gene: 13. CDR3 size: 12 residues. Germline loops: CDR1 DFQATT, CDR2 SNEGSKA (reference sequence). The CDR3 protein is CSPGTRGNEQYF. The CDR3 nucleotides read TGCAGTCCTGGGACTAGGGGGAATGAGCAGTACTTC.

This clonotype was seen more than once but under ten times. The chain joins TRBV28 to TRBJ1-1, with TRBD1 matching 7 bases. CDR1 MDHEN and CDR2 SYDVKM come from the germline V gene. This CDR3 spans 14 amino acids. V lost 4 bases to trimming and J lost 3 bases; unmatched junction nucleotides: 5. The CDR3 nucleotides read TGTGCCAGCAGTTCAGGGGGGATGGACACTGAAGCTTTCTTT. This codes for CASSSGGMDTEAFF. Full variable domain (missing parts from reference TRBV28 and TRBJ1-1): DVKVTQSSRYLVKRTGEKVFLECVQDMDHENMFWYRQDPGLGLRLIYFSYDVKMKEKGDIPEGYSVSREKKERFSLILESASTNQTSMYLCASSSGGMDTEAFFGQGTRLTVV.

This clonotype was seen more than once but under ten times. J is TRBJ2-7 and V is TRBV20-1; D not resolved. Looked up from germline, CDR1 is DFQATT and CDR2 is SNEGSKA (reference sequence). The CDR3 has 15 amino acids. The V and J ends lost 5 bases and 0 bases respectively, with 17 bases between them. The CDR3 bases are TGCAGTGCTCCAAAAGGCATTTACTACTCCTACGAGCAGTACTTC. Protein: CSAPKGIYYSYEQYF.

The CDR3 DNA follows: TGCAGTGCTAGAGAGCCCCACCCCACAGAACCGAGGGACGAGCAGTACTTC. It codes for CSAREPHPTEPRDEQYF. V gene TRBV20-1 combines with J gene TRBJ2-7; possible D gene TRBD2, 5 bases. The germline gives CDR1 DFQATT, CDR2 SNEGSKA (reference sequence). The CDR3 runs 17 residues. V gave up 0 bases and J gave up 5 bases, with 23 bases separating them.

This CDR3 reads CASGTIAGGYNEQFF. The CDR3 coding sequence is TGTGCTAGTGGCACGATAGCGGGGGGTTACAATGAGCAGTTCTTC. V usage is TRBV12-5 and J usage is TRBJ2-1, with 10 bases lining up with TRBD2. Germline lookup yields CDR1 LGHNT and CDR2 FRNRAP. Unmatched junction bases numbered 6, after V lost 6 bases and J lost 4 bases. The CDR3 is made up of 15 amino acids.

This clonotype was seen ten or more times. This chain connects TRBV6-1 to TRBJ2-1; no clear D gene. Germline V gives CDR1 MNHNS, CDR2 SASEGT. V was trimmed by 6 bases and J by 0 bases, leaving 9 bases between them. The CDR3 contains 14 residues. The DNA for the CDR3 is TGTGCCAGCAGGGATTATATCTCCTACAATGAGCAGTTCTTC. Amino acid sequence: CASRDYISYNEQFF.

Ten or more counts support this clonotype. The gene calls are TRBV5-1 and TRBJ1-2; D is ambiguous. The CDR3 is made up of 14 amino acids. V was pared by 5 bases and J by 3 bases, with 14 bases between. Germline V gives CDR1 SGHRS, CDR2 YFSETQ. CDR3 sequence: CASSPAGRDYGYTF. DNA for the CDR3: TGCGCCAGCAGTCCAGCCGGGAGGGACTATGGCTACACCTTC.

As DNA, the CDR3 is TGTGCCAGCTCACCGACAGGGAACACAGATACGCAGTATTTT. This encodes CASSPTGNTDTQYF. The rearrangement uses TRBV18 and TRBJ2-3; 7 nucleotides agree with TRBD1. Trimming cost V 3 bases and J 2 bases; bases outside gene matches: 2. Germline V gene sequence: CDR1 KGHSH, CDR2 LQKENI. The CDR3 has 14 residues.

This clonotype was counted once. This is likely a read error, given that the CDR3 carries no conserved phenylalanine or tryptophan at its end. The CDR3 reads CAISERSLFRDRRLKPYEQYI. In nucleotides, the CDR3 is TGTGCCATCAGTGAGCGATCACTTTTCCGGGACAGGCGACTGAAACCTTACGAGCAGTACATC. This sequence joins TRBV10-3 and TRBJ2-7, with 8 positions matching TRBD1. Germline CDR1 is ENHRY and CDR2 is SYGVKD. V shed 2 bases, J shed 4 bases, and the junction held 25 bases outside the gene matches. The CDR3 is 21 amino acids.

The genes are TRBV12-3 or TRBV12-4 and TRBJ1-1, with D unresolved. The CDR3 runs 12 residues. Trimming pared 0 bases from V and 11 bases from J, leaving 10 bases between. The CDR3 bases are TGTGCCAGCAGTTTAGCTGTCGGTCGGGCTTTCTTT. The encoded protein is CASSLAVGRAFF.

This clonotype was seen more than once but under ten times. The gene calls are TRBV7-2 and TRBJ1-4, with D perhaps TRBD1 (5 bases). The CDR3 is 15 amino acids. The germline V gene encodes CDR1 SGHTA and CDR2 FQGNSA. Trimming removed 5 bases at V and 7 bases at J, with 17 bases between. The CDR3 reads CASSTNGVGAEKLFF. CDR3 nucleotide sequence: TGTGCCAGCAGCACCAACGGGGTCGGGGCTGAAAAACTGTTTTTT. Looking up the rest from reference TRBV7-2 and TRBJ1-4 gives the full variable domain: GAGVSQSPSNKVTEKGKDVELRCDPISGHTALYWYRQSLGQGLEFLIYFQGNSAPDKSGLPSDRFSAERTGGSVSTLTIQRTQQEDSAVYLCASSTNGVGAEKLFFGSGTQLSVL.

V gene TRBV12-3 or TRBV12-4 combines with J gene TRBJ2-5, with 10 bases fitting TRBD2. With 4 bases clipped from V and 1 base from J, the junction kept 3 bases outside the gene matches. The CDR3 is made up of 15 amino acids. The CDR3 DNA reads as TGTGCCAGCAGTTGGTCTAGCGGGAGCCAAGAGACCCAGTACTTC. The encoded protein is CASSWSSGSQETQYF.

Ten or more counts support this clonotype. This chain connects TRBV6-4 to TRBJ2-1; the match to TRBD2 covers 8 bases. The CDR3 contains 15 residues. Germline loops: CDR1 MRHNA, CDR2 SNTAGT. V dropped 3 bases and J dropped 5; count of bases not matched to a gene: 6. Here the CDR3 reads CASSESAGENNEQFF. Written as DNA, the CDR3 is TGTGCCAGCAGTGAATCAGCGGGGGAAAACAATGAGCAGTTCTTC.